What follows describes a single T cell receptor (beta chain). The assay was immunoSEQ multiplex PCR, and TCRdb's table has in-frame clones only and misses some. The table includes about 60,000 clones, under 95% detected once. Trimming stripped 4 bases from V and 3 bases from J, with 15 bases between. The CDR3 sequence is 15 residues long. Germline loops: CDR1 ENHRY, CDR2 SYGVKD. The sample originates from a study of T cell changes during pregnancy in multiple sclerosis. The chain has TRBV10-3 and TRBJ2-5; D perhaps matches TRBD1 (6 bases). The source is a female donor with multiple sclerosis, enrolled in a pregnancy study. This specimen was peripheral blood, taken in the second trimester of pregnancy. The CDR3 protein is CAISAQGTAEETQYF. CDR3 sequence (DNA): TGTGCCATCAGTGCGCAGGGGACGGCGGAAGAGACCCAGTACTTC.